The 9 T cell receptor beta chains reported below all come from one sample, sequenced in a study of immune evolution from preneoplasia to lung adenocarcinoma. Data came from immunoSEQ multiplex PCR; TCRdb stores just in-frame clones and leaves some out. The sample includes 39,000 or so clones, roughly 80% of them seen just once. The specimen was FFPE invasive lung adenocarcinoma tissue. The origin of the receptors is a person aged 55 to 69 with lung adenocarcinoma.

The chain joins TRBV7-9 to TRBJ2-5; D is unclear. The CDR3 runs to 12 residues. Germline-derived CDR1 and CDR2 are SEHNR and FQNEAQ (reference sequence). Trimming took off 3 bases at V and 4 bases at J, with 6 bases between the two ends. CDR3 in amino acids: CASSFGGETQYF. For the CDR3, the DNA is TGTGCCAGCAGCTTCGGCGGAGAGACCCAGTACTTC.

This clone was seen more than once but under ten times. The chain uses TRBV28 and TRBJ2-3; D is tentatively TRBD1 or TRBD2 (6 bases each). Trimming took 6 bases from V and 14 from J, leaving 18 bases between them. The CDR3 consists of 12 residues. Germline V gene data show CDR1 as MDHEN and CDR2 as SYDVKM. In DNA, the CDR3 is TGTGCCAGCAGCCGCCCGCCAGGGGAGGTGTATTTT. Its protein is CASSRPPGEVYF. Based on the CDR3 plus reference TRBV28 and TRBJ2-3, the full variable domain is DVKVTQSSRYLVKRTGEKVFLECVQDMDHENMFWYRQDPGLGLRLIYFSYDVKMKEKGDIPEGYSVSREKKERFSLILESASTNQTSMYLCASSRPPGEVYFGPGTRLTVL.

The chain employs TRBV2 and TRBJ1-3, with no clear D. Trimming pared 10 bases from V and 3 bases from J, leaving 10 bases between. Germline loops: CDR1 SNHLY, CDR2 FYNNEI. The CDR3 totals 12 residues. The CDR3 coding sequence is TGTGCCACCATCAAAGTTGGAAACACCATATATTTT. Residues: CATIKVGNTIYF.

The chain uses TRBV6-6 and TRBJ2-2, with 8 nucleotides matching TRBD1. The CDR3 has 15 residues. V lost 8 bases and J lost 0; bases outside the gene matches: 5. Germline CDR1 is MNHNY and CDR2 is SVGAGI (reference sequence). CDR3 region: CASQRTGSNTGELFF. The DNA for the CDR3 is TGTGCCAGCCAAAGGACAGGGTCGAACACCGGGGAGCTGTTTTTT.

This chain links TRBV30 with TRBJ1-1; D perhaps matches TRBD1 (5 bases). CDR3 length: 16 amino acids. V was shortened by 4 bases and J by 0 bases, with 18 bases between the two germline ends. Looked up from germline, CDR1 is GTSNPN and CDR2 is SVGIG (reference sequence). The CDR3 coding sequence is TGTGCCTGGAACCCTGGAAATCGGGGGATGAACACTGAAGCTTTCTTT. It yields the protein CAWNPGNRGMNTEAFF.

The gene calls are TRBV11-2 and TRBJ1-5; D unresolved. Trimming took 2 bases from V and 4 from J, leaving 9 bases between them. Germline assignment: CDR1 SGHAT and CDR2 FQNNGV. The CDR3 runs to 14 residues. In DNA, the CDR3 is TGTGCCAGCAGCTTACAACCAAGGAATCAGCCCCAGCATTTT. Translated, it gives CASSLQPRNQPQHF.

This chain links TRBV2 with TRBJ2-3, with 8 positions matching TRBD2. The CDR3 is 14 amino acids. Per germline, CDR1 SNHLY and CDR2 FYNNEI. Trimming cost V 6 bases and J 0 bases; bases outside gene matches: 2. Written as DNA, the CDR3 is TGTGCCAGCAGCCAGCGGGGGAGCACAGATACGCAGTATTTT. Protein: CASSQRGSTDTQYF. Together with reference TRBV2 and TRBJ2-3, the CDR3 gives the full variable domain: EPEVTQTPSHQVTQMGQEVILRCVPISNHLYFYWYRQILGQKVEFLVSFYNNEISEKSEIFDDQFSVERPDGSNFTLKIRSTKLEDSAMYFCASSQRGSTDTQYFGPGTRLTVL.

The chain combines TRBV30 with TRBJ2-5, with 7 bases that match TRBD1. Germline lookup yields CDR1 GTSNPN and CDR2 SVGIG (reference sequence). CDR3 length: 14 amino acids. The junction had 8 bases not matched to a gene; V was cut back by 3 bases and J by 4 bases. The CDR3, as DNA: TGTGCCTGGAGACCCAAAGACAGGGCAGAGACCCAGTACTTC. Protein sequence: CAWRPKDRAETQYF.

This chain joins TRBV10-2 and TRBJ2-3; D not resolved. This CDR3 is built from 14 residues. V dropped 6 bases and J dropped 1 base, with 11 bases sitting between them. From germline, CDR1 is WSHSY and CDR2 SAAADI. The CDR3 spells CASSRGGGTDTQYF. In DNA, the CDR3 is TGCGCCAGCAGCCGTGGTGGAGGCACAGATACGCAGTATTTT.